At least ten counts were recorded for the clone carrying this T cell receptor (delta chain). The sample contains more than one DNA sequence encoding this CDR3. This specimen comes from a study of γδ T cells in repeated Plasmodium falciparum infection. Flow sorting of PBMC yielded separate Vgamma9/Vdelta2+ and Vdelta2-negative gammadelta T cell populations for bulk repertoire analysis. Germline assignment: CDR1 TSWWSYY and CDR2 QGS. Losses at the gene ends were 5 bases for V and 5 bases for J; bases not matched to a gene: 31. There are 22 residues in the CDR3. TCRdb reanalysed the multiplex PCR reads via CATT. Found here are roughly 93,000 delta-chain clones, under 1.5% of them singletons; the top ten hold around 8.1%.

The chain carries TRDV1 and TRDJ1, with 8 bases matching TRDD3. Sequencing was carried out using gamma-delta T cells from blood. The receptor was derived from a pool of human donors (malaria-infected and uninfected, not separated). CDR3 sequence (DNA): TGTGCTCTTGGGACTCCGTGGAATCGACTGTCGGGGGATATTCGTCCTATAGATAAACTCATCTTT. As protein: CALGTPWNRLSGDIRPIDKLIF.